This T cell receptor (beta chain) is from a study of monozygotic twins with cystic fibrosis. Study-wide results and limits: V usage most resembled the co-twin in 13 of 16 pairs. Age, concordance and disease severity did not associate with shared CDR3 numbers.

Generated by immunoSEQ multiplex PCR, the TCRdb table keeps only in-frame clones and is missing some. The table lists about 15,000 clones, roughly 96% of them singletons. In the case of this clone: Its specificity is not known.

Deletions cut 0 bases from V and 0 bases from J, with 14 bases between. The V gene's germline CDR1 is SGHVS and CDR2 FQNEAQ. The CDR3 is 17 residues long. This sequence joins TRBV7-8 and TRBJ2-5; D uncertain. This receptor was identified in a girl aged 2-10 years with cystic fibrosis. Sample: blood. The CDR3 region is CASSLAATPTYQETQYF. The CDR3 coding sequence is TGTGCCAGCAGCTTAGCGGCAACTCCCACGTACCAAGAGACCCAGTACTTC.